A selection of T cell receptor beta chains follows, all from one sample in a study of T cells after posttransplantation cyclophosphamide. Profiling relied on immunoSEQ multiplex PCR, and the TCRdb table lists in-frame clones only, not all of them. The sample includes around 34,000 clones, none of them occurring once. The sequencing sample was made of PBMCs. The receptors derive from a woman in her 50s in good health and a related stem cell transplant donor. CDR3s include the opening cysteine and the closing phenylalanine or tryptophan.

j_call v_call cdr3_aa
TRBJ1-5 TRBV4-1 CASSQTPASTVSSNQPQHF
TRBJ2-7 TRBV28 CASTPGQGKRYEQYF
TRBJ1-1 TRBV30 CAWSRNRGTEAFF
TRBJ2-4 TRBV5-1 CASRSALAHANIQYF
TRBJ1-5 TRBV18 CASSPQGAGQPQHF
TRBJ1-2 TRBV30 CAWKYRGYGYTF
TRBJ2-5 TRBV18 CASSPSTGEETQYF
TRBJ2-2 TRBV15 CATSTTGTGIIGELFF
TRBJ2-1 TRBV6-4 CASSDGSAYEQFF
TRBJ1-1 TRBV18 CASSLSRGENTEAFF
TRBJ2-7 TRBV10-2 CASSTSGRGLREQYF
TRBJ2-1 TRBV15 CATTTPGLAHEQFF
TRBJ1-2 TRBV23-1 CASSQSKGWDGYTF
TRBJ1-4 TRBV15 CATSWGGVEKLFF
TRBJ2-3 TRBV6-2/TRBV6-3 CASSWGPKDTQYF
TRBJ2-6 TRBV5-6 CASSLDYRENVLTF
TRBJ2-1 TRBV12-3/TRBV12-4 CASSMLRTSGRANEQFF
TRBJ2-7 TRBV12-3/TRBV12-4 CASSLSSKGRGLYEQYF
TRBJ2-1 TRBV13 CASSLGALAGYNEQFF
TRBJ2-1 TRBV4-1 CASSQDPTSLAYNEQFF
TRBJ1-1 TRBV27 CASSRTGARGNTEAFF
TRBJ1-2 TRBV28 CASSPGGVWDGYTF
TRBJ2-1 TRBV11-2 CASSLLSGGPENEQFF
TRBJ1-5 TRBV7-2 CASSLRDRETQPQHF
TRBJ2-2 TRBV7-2 CASSLVSGNTGELFF
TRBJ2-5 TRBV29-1 CSVVRVGETQYF
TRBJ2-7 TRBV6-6 CASSPRYGQDPYEQYF
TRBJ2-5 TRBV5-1 CASSPQVAFQETQYF
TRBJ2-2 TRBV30 CAWTREPGTSGRYSGELFF
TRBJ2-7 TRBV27 CASREYTGGEMQYF
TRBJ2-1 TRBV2 CASRPLAGAGAYNEQFF
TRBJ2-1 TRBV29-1 CSVRPYMEGEQFF
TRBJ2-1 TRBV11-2 CASRETGTSTYEQFF
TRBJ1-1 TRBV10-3 CAISGGLALNTEAFF
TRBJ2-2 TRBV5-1 CASTQGAANTGELFF
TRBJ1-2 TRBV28 CASSSLLKGYTF
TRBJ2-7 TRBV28 CASSLERRGYEQYF
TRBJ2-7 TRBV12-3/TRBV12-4 CASRPGQSSYEQYF
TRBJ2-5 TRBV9 CASSVVSKETQYF
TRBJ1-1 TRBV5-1 CASRVLPGQGIEAFF
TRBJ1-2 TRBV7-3 CASSFAGFGGYTF
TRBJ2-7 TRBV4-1 CASSHAPGSYEQYF
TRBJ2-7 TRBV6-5 CASSRGLEQYF
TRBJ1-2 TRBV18 CASSPEGGLSYGYTF
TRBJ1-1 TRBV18 CASSDAGTGEAFF
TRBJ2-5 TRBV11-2 CASSLGGQGGETQYF
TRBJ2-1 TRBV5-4 CASSLGLMEEFF
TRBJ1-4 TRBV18 CASSSVATNEKLFF
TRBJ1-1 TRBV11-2 CASRQIMGRNTEAFF
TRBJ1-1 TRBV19 CASSPQGNTEAFF
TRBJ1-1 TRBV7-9 CASSLGQMNTEAFF
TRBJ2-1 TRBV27 CASSPRIYNEQFF
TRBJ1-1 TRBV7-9 CASSEQYNTEAFF
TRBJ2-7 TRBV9 CASSVSSGSNYEQYF
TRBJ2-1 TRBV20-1 CGASSYNEQFF
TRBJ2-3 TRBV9 CASSVGHQDGDTQYF
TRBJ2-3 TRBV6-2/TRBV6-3 CASSYSSGSTDTQYF
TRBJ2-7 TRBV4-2 CASSQDGSLAGSYEQYF
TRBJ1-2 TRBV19 CASSADRYFGDGYTF
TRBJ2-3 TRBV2 CASSRLAGAIELGYF